The 10 T cell receptor beta chains in this list originate from one sample, sequenced in a study of cytomegalovirus exposure and HLA in healthy donors. The primer mix had 60 Vbeta and 13 Jbeta primers. Generated by immunoSEQ multiplex PCR, the TCRdb table keeps only in-frame clones and is missing some. Altogether 150,000 to 200,000 clones are present, over 75% being singletons, with the ten largest covering more than 1.5%. The specimen was PBMCs. The receptor set was obtained from a human donor in good health.

V gene TRBV19 combines with J gene TRBJ1-1; 9 bases line up with TRBD1. This CDR3 contains 14 residues. Unmatched junction bases numbered 6, after V lost 5 bases and J lost 5 bases. From germline, CDR1 is LNHDA and CDR2 SQIVND (reference sequence). The CDR3 DNA sequence: TGTGCCAGTAGTTGGGGGACAGGGAGTACTGAAGCTTTCTTT. Translation: CASSWGTGSTEAFF.

This chain uses TRBV4-1 with TRBJ2-7, with a weak D call TRBD2 (5 bases). Germline V gene sequence: CDR1 MGHRA, CDR2 YSYEKL. This CDR3 is 13 amino acids long. V shed 1 base and J shed 7 bases, with 11 bases lying between them. CDR3 coding DNA: TGCGCCAGCAGCCAAGTGATTCGGGAAGAGCAGTACTTC. This gives the protein CASSQVIREEQYF.

The rearrangement joins TRBV11-2 to TRBJ1-2; maybe TRBD1 (5 bases). CDR1 SGHAT and CDR2 FQNNGV come from the germline V gene. The CDR3 spans 14 residues. V gave up 0 bases and J gave up 4 bases, with 9 bases separating them. In DNA form, the CDR3 reads TGTGCCAGCAGCTTAGATGCAGGGATCTATGGCTACACCTTC. Translating gives CASSLDAGIYGYTF.

This chain joins TRBV5-4 and TRBJ2-7; D gene unclear. Germline CDR1 SGHNT, CDR2 YYREEE (reference sequence). The CDR3 is 16 amino acids. V was pared by 3 bases and J by 2 bases, with 18 bases between. CDR3 in amino acids: CASSSLWPGETYEQYF. CDR3 DNA sequence: TGTGCCAGCAGCTCCCTTTGGCCGGGTGAAACCTACGAGCAGTACTTC.

The rearrangement links TRBV4-3 to TRBJ2-1, with no clear D. Germline-derived CDR1 and CDR2 are LGHNA and YSLEER. The CDR3 sequence is 13 residues long. Trimming took 3 bases from V and 6 from J, leaving 9 bases between them. CDR3 coding DNA: TGCGCCAGCAGCCAGGGCAGGCTCAATGAGCAGTTCTTC. It encodes CASSQGRLNEQFF.

This chain connects TRBV7-6 to TRBJ1-4; TRBD1 matches at 9 bases. The germline gives CDR1 SGHVS, CDR2 FNYEAQ. Trimming cost V 5 bases and J 0 bases; bases outside gene matches: 13. The CDR3 consists of 19 residues. CDR3 sequence reads: CASSQFRDREIATNEKLFF. The CDR3 DNA sequence: TGTGCCAGCAGCCAATTCCGGGACAGGGAGATTGCAACTAATGAAAAACTGTTTTTT.

The CDR3 DNA sequence: TGTGCCAGCAGTTTGGGGTGGCAGACAGGGGGGATCTCCTACGAGCAGTACTTC. It codes for CASSLGWQTGGISYEQYF. The chain joins TRBV28 to TRBJ2-7; 9 nucleotides line up with TRBD1. Unmatched junction bases numbered 12, after V lost 3 bases and J lost 0 bases. CDR3 length equals 18 residues. The germline gives CDR1 MDHEN, CDR2 SYDVKM.

The V gene is TRBV9, the J gene TRBJ1-5, with TRBD1 identical over 8 bases. Germline loops: CDR1 SGDLS, CDR2 YYNGEE. This CDR3 is built from 15 residues. V shed 3 bases and J 5 bases; nucleotides not matched to a gene: 7. The CDR3 coding sequence is TGTGCCAGCAGCGCCAAGGACAGGGAGGATCAGCCCCAGCATTTT. Translated: CASSAKDREDQPQHF.

This sequence joins TRBV10-3 and TRBJ2-2; TRBD2 agrees at 7 bases. CDR3 length: 17 amino acids. The V gene end was trimmed by 6 bases and the J gene end by 0 bases; junction bases not matched to a gene: 10. Germline CDR1 is ENHRY and CDR2 is SYGVKD. The CDR3 DNA reads as TGTGCCATCAGGGCGGGGGAATGGTTCTCGAACACCGGGGAGCTGTTTTTT. This codes for CAIRAGEWFSNTGELFF.

This chain joins TRBV25-1 and TRBJ2-7, with 8 positions matching TRBD2. Germline V lookup: CDR1 MGHDK, CDR2 SYGVNS. Losses at the gene ends were 4 bases for V and 10 bases for J; bases not matched to a gene: 15. The length of the CDR3 is 15 residues. The CDR3 reads CASSGLAGRTHGQYF. Here the CDR3 DNA reads TGTGCCAGCAGTGGCCTAGCGGGCCGGACTCACGGACAGTACTTC.